This T cell receptor beta chain appears in the sequencing data of a study of PD-1 blockade in classical Hodgkin lymphoma. Time point defined: cycle 4 day 1 (C4D1), after about 6 weeks of nivolumab. Exposure to brentuximab vedotin varied, and each patient had relapsed following autologous stem cell transplantation. Magnetic depletion of unwanted cells isolated CD4+ T cells from thawed PBMCs. Data came from immunoSEQ multiplex PCR; TCRdb stores just in-frame clones and leaves some out. The table includes 10,000 or so clones, 75% detected once. V gave up 8 bases and J gave up 7 bases; unmatched junction bases: 7. Looked up from germline, CDR1 is SNHLY and CDR2 is FYNNEI. There are 14 residues in the CDR3.

This chain uses TRBV2 with TRBJ1-5, with 11 bases identical to TRBD1. The clonotype comes from a human donor with classical Hodgkin lymphoma. The specimen was CD4+ T cells from blood, collected before the fourth cycle of nivolumab. CDR3 sequence: CASGGTGGMQPQHF. In DNA, the CDR3 is TGTGCCAGCGGCGGGACAGGGGGGATGCAGCCCCAGCATTTT.